The T cell receptor beta chain described here comes from a study of breast tumors, draining lymph nodes, adjacent tissues. Study-wide results and caveats: Tumor and nontumor repertoires were significantly more similar in luminal-like than in basal-like breast cancer.

Regarding this clonotype: As yet, its antigen is unknown.

The CDR3 extends over 13 amino acids. Trimming left V 5 bases short and J 11 bases short, with 15 bases between. CDR1 and CDR2 from the germline V gene are MDHEN and SYDVKM. One entry per CDR3 protein, called by TCRdb with MiXCR from the multiplex PCR reads. The sample records tens of thousands of distinct CDR3 sequences, 50% being singletons. This clonotype was sampled from a female donor with breast cancer. Some clones in this sample may be carry-over from other donors' samples. The chain combines TRBV28 with TRBJ1-4; D not resolved. The specimen was breast tumor tissue. The CDR3 region has the DNA TGTGCCAGCAGTCTCGTAAGGATGGAGAAACTGTTTTTT. This gives the protein CASSLVRMEKLFF.